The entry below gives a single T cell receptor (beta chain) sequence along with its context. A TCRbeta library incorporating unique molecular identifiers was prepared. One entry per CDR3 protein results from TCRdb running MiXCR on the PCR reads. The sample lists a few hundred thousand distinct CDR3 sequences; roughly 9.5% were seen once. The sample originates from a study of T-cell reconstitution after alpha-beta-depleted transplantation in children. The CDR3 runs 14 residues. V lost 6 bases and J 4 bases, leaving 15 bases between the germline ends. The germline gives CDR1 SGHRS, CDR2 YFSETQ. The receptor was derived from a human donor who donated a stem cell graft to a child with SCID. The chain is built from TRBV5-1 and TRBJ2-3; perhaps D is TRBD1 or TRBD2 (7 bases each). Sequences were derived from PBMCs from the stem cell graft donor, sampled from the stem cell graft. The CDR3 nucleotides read TGCGCCAGCAATCCTCAGGGGGGGCCAGATACGCAGTATTTT. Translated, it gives CASNPQGGPDTQYF.